These 20 T cell receptor beta chains were all obtained from the same sample, sequenced in a study of blood T cell repertoires in COVID-19. Generated by immunoSEQ multiplex PCR, the TCRdb table keeps only in-frame clones and is missing some. The repertoire holds a few hundred thousand clones, with 80% to 90% as singletons. Sequencing input: peripheral blood. The receptors derive from a man in his 60s with acute or convalescent COVID-19.

The chain combines TRBV19 with TRBJ2-1; 11 nucleotides match TRBD1. Germline CDR1 LNHDA, CDR2 SQIVND (reference sequence). J lost 8 bases, V lost 6 bases, and 6 bases had no gene match. The CDR3 consists of 14 residues. The CDR3 here is CASRRTGGIDEQFF. Written as DNA, the CDR3 is TGTGCCAGTAGGCGGACAGGGGGCATCGATGAGCAGTTCTTC. Looking up the rest from reference TRBV19 and TRBJ2-1 gives the full variable domain: DGGITQSPKYLFRKEGQNVTLSCEQNLNHDAMYWYRQDPGQGLRLIYYSQIVNDFQKGDIAEGYSVSREKKESFPLTVTSAQKNPTAFYLCASRRTGGIDEQFFGPGTRLTVL.

The CDR3 region is CASSLAPSYEQYF. CDR3 DNA: TGTGCCAGCAGTTTAGCGCCTTCCTACGAGCAGTACTTC. This chain links TRBV28 with TRBJ2-7; D remains unclear. V was shortened by 2 bases and J by 1 base, with 6 bases between the two germline ends. The CDR3 is 13 residues long. The germline V gene has CDR1 MDHEN and CDR2 SYDVKM.

The chain combines TRBV15 with TRBJ2-1, with 9 positions matching TRBD1. This CDR3 is built from 16 residues. CDR1 and CDR2 (germline): LNHNV, YYDKDF (reference sequence). The junction had 7 bases not matched to a gene; V was cut back by 4 bases and J by 3 bases. CDR3 DNA: TGTGCCACCAGCAAAGCCCCGGGACAGGGCTACAATGAGCAGTTCTTC. Translation gives CATSKAPGQGYNEQFF.

V and J are TRBV7-9 and TRBJ1-4; a weak D match, TRBD1 (6 bases). CDR3 length: 16 residues. V lost 10 bases and J 5 bases, leaving 23 bases between the germline ends. CDR1 is SEHNR, CDR2 FQNEAQ, per germline (reference sequence). The CDR3 sequence is CAITRAPDRANEKLFF. The CDR3 nucleotides read TGTGCCATCACGAGGGCCCCGGACAGAGCGAATGAAAAACTGTTTTTT.

The chain links TRBV10-3 to TRBJ2-6; 10 nucleotides match TRBD1. The CDR3 runs 16 residues. J lost 4 bases, V lost 5 bases, and 5 bases had no gene match. Germline V CDR1 and CDR2: ENHRY, SYGVKD. CDR3 sequence: CAISRDRGSGANVLTF. CDR3 nucleotides: TGTGCCATCAGTCGGGACAGGGGTTCAGGGGCCAACGTCCTGACTTTC.

The chain employs TRBV9 and TRBJ1-3; tentative D call: TRBD1 (6 bases). Looked up from germline, CDR1 is SGDLS and CDR2 is YYNGEE. The CDR3 runs 16 residues. The V gene lost 4 bases and the J gene lost 6 bases, with 20 bases spanning the gap. The CDR3 here is CASSPPTGGHQNTIYF. CDR3 sequence (DNA): TGTGCCAGCAGCCCCCCCACGGGGGGGCATCAAAACACCATATATTTT.

This sequence joins TRBV7-2 and TRBJ1-3; D unresolved. This CDR3 is built from 15 residues. Trimming took off 1 base at V and 0 bases at J, with 7 bases between the two ends. Looked up from germline, CDR1 is SGHTA and CDR2 is FQGNSA. The CDR3 coding sequence is TGTGCCAGCAGCTTAGAGCTGGTCTCTGGAAACACCATATATTTT. It codes for CASSLELVSGNTIYF.

The chain joins TRBV19 to TRBJ2-5, with no clear D. Trimming took 1 base from V and 1 from J, leaving 7 bases between them. From germline, CDR1 is LNHDA and CDR2 SQIVND (reference sequence). The CDR3 has 14 amino acids. Here the CDR3 reads CASSIGAAQETQYF. In DNA, the CDR3 is TGTGCCAGTAGTATAGGTGCGGCCCAAGAGACCCAGTACTTC.

CDR3 bases: TGTGCCAGCAGCTTAGGGTCCACCCAGGGGGATGAGCAGTTCTTC. Translated, it gives CASSLGSTQGDEQFF. The chain links TRBV11-3 to TRBJ2-1; 7 nucleotides align to TRBD1. The junction had 8 bases not matched to a gene; V was cut back by 1 base and J by 8 bases. Germline CDR1 SGHNT, CDR2 YENEEA. This CDR3 has 15 amino acids.

V and J are TRBV7-6 and TRBJ2-7; perhaps TRBD2 as D (7 bases). The length of the CDR3 is 15 residues. Trimming took off 4 bases at V and 6 bases at J, with 19 bases between the two ends. Germline assignment: CDR1 SGHVS and CDR2 FNYEAQ. The CDR3 DNA reads as TGTGCCAGCAGCTGGGGTGGCGGGGGCTCGGGCGAGCAGTACTTC. Its translation: CASSWGGGGSGEQYF.

V gene TRBV28 combines with J gene TRBJ2-3, with D maybe TRBD1 (6 bases). Trimming left V 8 bases short and J 2 bases short, with 11 bases between. This CDR3 has 13 amino acids. Germline V gene data show CDR1 as MDHEN and CDR2 as SYDVKM. The CDR3 sequence is CASAGAATDTQYF. The CDR3 nucleotides read TGTGCCAGCGCAGGGGCCGCCACAGATACGCAGTATTTT.

The rearrangement links TRBV11-1 to TRBJ1-2, with a possible D match to TRBD1 (6 bases). The CDR3 totals 13 residues. Germline lookup yields CDR1 SGHAT and CDR2 FQDESV (reference sequence). Trimming cost V 5 bases and J 2 bases, with 9 bases left between them. CDR3 in DNA: TGTGCCAGCAGCCTCGACAGGAACTATGGCTACACCTTC. Amino acids: CASSLDRNYGYTF.

The sample holds a few counts of this clone. This sequence joins TRBV7-9 and TRBJ1-6, with 10 bases aligning to TRBD1. The CDR3 covers 13 residues. V lost 5 bases and J lost 11; bases outside the gene matches: 3. The germline V gene has CDR1 SEHNR and CDR2 FQNEAQ (reference sequence). This CDR3 is CASSPGQGAPLHF. In DNA form, the CDR3 reads TGTGCCAGCAGCCCTGGACAGGGGGCACCCCTCCACTTT.

In its sample, this clone was seen a few times. V and J are TRBV3-1 (or the pseudogene TRBV3-2) and TRBJ2-7, with 10 nucleotides matching TRBD2. V lost 3 bases and J lost 6; bases outside the gene matches: 11. The CDR3 runs 16 residues. CDR1 LGHDT and CDR2 YNNKEL come from the germline V gene (reference sequence). CDR3: CASSQSELAGFGEQYF. CDR3 nucleotides: TGTGCCAGCAGCCAGTCGGAACTAGCGGGATTCGGCGAGCAGTACTTC.

The V gene is TRBV6-6, the J gene TRBJ2-3, with D perhaps matching TRBD1 (5 bases). CDR1 and CDR2 from the germline V gene are MNHNY and SVGAGI (reference sequence). The CDR3 has 13 amino acids. Trimming pared 4 bases from V and 4 bases from J, leaving 9 bases between. CDR3: CASSWAGSDTQYF. The CDR3 region has the DNA TGTGCCAGCAGTTGGGCAGGGTCAGATACGCAGTATTTT.

This chain joins TRBV9 and TRBJ1-4; D may be TRBD1 (5 bases). The CDR3 covers 14 residues. Germline-derived CDR1 and CDR2 are SGDLS and YYNGEE. V gave up 0 bases and J gave up 6 bases, with 9 bases separating them. The CDR3 is CASSVGGDDEKLFF. For the CDR3, the DNA is TGTGCCAGCAGCGTAGGGGGCGACGATGAAAAACTGTTTTTT.

This clone was seen a single time. This rearrangement joins TRBV6-1 to TRBJ2-7; no definite D call. V lost 2 bases and J lost 4, with 6 bases in between. Germline values: CDR1 MNHNS, CDR2 SASEGT. This CDR3 contains 12 residues. CDR3 sequence reads: CASSELDYEQYF. The CDR3 DNA follows: TGTGCCAGCAGTGAATTAGATTACGAGCAGTACTTC.

This sequence joins TRBV29-1 and TRBJ2-5; D uncertain. CDR1 is SQVTM and CDR2 is ANQGSEA in the germline V gene. The CDR3 is 13 residues long. Trimming cost V 0 bases and J 5 bases, with 10 bases left between them. In DNA form, the CDR3 reads TGCAGCGTTGAAGATGGGCCAGTTGAGACCCAGTACTTC. Residues: CSVEDGPVETQYF.

The chain combines TRBV27 with TRBJ2-1; the match to TRBD2 covers 9 bases. CDR1 and CDR2 from the germline V gene are MNHEY and SMNVEV (reference sequence). The CDR3 has 18 residues. Losses at the gene ends were 7 bases for V and 6 bases for J; bases not matched to a gene: 19. CDR3 region: CASTKTGWREGRGNEQFF. DNA of the CDR3: TGTGCCAGCACCAAAACGGGGTGGCGGGAGGGCCGTGGCAATGAGCAGTTCTTC.

This clone was detected only a few times. The gene calls are TRBV21-1 and TRBJ2-7; the table gives TRBD2 as D, unverified against the DNA. TRBV21-1 is an annotated pseudogene. There are 13 residues in the CDR3. The CDR3: CASSKTVSYEQYF. The DNA for the CDR3 is TGTGCCAGCAGCAAGACTGTCTCCTACGAGCAGTACTTC.